The 13 T cell receptor beta chains below all came from one sample that was sequenced in a study of blood T cell repertoires in COVID-19. Clones were sequenced by immunoSEQ multiplex PCR, and TCRdb holds only the in-frame ones, with some missing. The sample shows under 150,000 clones, roughly 86% of them seen only once. Sequenced sample: peripheral blood. These TCRs come from a woman between 45 and 65 years old who had recovered from COVID-19.

The chain employs TRBV2 and TRBJ1-2; possibly TRBD1 for D (5 bases). With 7 bases removed from V and 8 bases from J, the gap between germline ends came to 17 bases. The CDR3 sequence is 13 residues long. CDR1 is SNHLY and CDR2 is FYNNEI in the germline V gene. CDR3 coding DNA: TGTGCCAGCACCCCCCAAGGCAGGGTCGGCTACACCTTC. Translation gives CASTPQGRVGYTF.

The rearrangement uses TRBV12-5 and TRBJ1-1, with D hard to call. The germline V gene has CDR1 LGHNT and CDR2 FRNRAP. The CDR3 sequence is 11 residues long. V lost 5 bases to trimming and J lost 11 bases, with 12 bases between them. The CDR3 protein is CASGQMAVAFF. The CDR3 nucleotides read TGTGCTAGTGGTCAAATGGCTGTGGCTTTCTTT.

The chain carries TRBV7-8 and TRBJ1-1; no clear D gene. Trimming pared 5 bases from V and 4 bases from J, leaving 14 bases between. The CDR3 runs to 14 residues. CDR1 is SGHVS and CDR2 is FQNEAQ in the germline V gene. The CDR3 reads CASSPAPLITEAFF. The DNA of the CDR3 is TGTGCCAGCAGCCCAGCCCCCCTTATCACTGAAGCTTTCTTT.

With regard to this clone: At the DNA level, this CDR3 is encoded by other sequences in the same sample as well. The chain couples TRBV7-9 to TRBJ2-7, with 7 bases matching TRBD1. With 3 bases clipped from V and 5 bases from J, the junction kept 1 base outside the gene matches. Germline V CDR1 and CDR2: SEHNR, FQNEAQ (reference sequence). The CDR3 extends over 12 amino acids. The CDR3 spells CASSFDRDEQYF. DNA for the CDR3: TGTGCCAGCAGCTTCGACAGGGACGAGCAGTACTTC.

The V and J genes are TRBV6-5 and TRBJ2-7; D is possibly TRBD1 (6 bases). This CDR3 has 13 residues. Between the trimmed V and J ends, which lost 5 bases and 1 base, there was a span of 9 bases. Germline V lookup: CDR1 MNHEY, CDR2 SVGAGI. The CDR3, as DNA: TGTGCCAGCAGTCGGGGACATTCCTACGAGCAGTACTTC. Translating it yields CASSRGHSYEQYF.

This chain joins TRBV18 and TRBJ1-1, with a tentative D call TRBD1 (6 bases). There are 13 residues in the CDR3. The V gene lost 4 bases and the J gene lost 7 bases, with 13 bases spanning the gap. Looked up from germline, CDR1 is KGHSH and CDR2 is LQKENI. This chain's CDR3 is CASSLRGGNEAFF. CDR3 bases: TGTGCCAGCTCACTCAGGGGCGGAAATGAAGCTTTCTTT.

CDR3 loop: CASSPAGRHRGNQPQHF. The CDR3 nucleotides read TGTGCCAGCAGTCCAGCCGGTCGTCACCGGGGCAATCAGCCCCAGCATTTT. V usage is TRBV7-8 and J usage is TRBJ1-5; D not resolved. Germline loops: CDR1 SGHVS, CDR2 FQNEAQ. With 6 bases removed from V and 2 bases from J, the gap between germline ends came to 20 bases. The CDR3 length is 17 residues. Using reference TRBV7-8 and TRBJ1-5 for the parts outside the CDR3, the full variable domain is GAGVSQSPRYKVAKRGQDVALRCDPISGHVSLFWYQQALGQGPEFLTYFQNEAQLDKSGLPSDRFFAERPEGSVSTLKIQRTQQEDSAVYLCASSPAGRHRGNQPQHFGDGTRLSIL.

The V and J genes are TRBV19 and TRBJ1-1; D is undetermined. This CDR3 is 11 amino acids long. From germline, CDR1 is LNHDA and CDR2 SQIVND (reference sequence). Between the trimmed V and J ends, which lost 5 bases and 3 bases, there was a span of 4 bases. CDR3 DNA: TGTGCCAGTAGTTCGTACACTGAAGCTTTCTTT. Translation gives CASSSYTEAFF.

The V and J genes are TRBV10-3 and TRBJ1-1; possibly TRBD1 for D (5 bases). The CDR3 sequence is 14 residues long. The V end lost 5 bases, the J end lost 0 bases, and 10 bases lay between the germline ends. The germline gives CDR1 ENHRY, CDR2 SYGVKD. The CDR3 DNA follows: TGTGCCATCAGTTCTCAGGGCATGAACACTGAAGCTTTCTTT. This translates into CAISSQGMNTEAFF.

CDR3 sequence: CASSYSGRANYGYTF. The CDR3 nucleotides are TGTGCCAGCAGTTACTCTGGCAGGGCTAACTATGGCTACACCTTC. The J gene is TRBJ1-2, the V gene TRBV6-5; D is perhaps TRBD1 (5 bases). V lost 0 bases, J lost 0 bases, and 8 bases lay in between. Germline-derived CDR1 and CDR2 are MNHEY and SVGAGI. The CDR3 contains 15 residues.

V usage is TRBV4-2 and J usage is TRBJ1-2; D is unresolved. The CDR3 has 17 residues. V was cut by 0 bases and J by 2 bases, with 16 bases left in between. Germline V gene lookup returns CDR1 LGHNA and CDR2 YNFKEQ. This CDR3 reads CASSQDRTGGVNYGYTF. CDR3 nucleotides: TGTGCCAGCAGCCAAGATAGGACGGGAGGAGTAAACTATGGCTACACCTTC.

The chain carries TRBV7-8 and TRBJ2-7; TRBD2 agrees at 7 bases. CDR1 and CDR2 (germline): SGHVS, FQNEAQ. The J segment lost 2 bases and the V segment lost 5 bases, leaving 9 bases of the junction unmatched. The CDR3 runs 15 residues. The CDR3 DNA follows: TGTGCCAGCAGCCGCCACAGCGGGATTACCTACGAGCAGTACTTC. Translation: CASSRHSGITYEQYF.

The gene calls are TRBV19 and TRBJ2-4; TRBD1 matches at 10 bases. Losses at the gene ends were 4 bases for V and 8 bases for J; bases not matched to a gene: 11. The CDR3 runs to 16 residues. Germline V gene data show CDR1 as LNHDA and CDR2 as SQIVND (reference sequence). The CDR3 DNA sequence: TGTGCCAGTAGTACCTCCGGGACAGGGGATGGATACATTCAGTACTTC. It is translated as CASSTSGTGDGYIQYF.